This T cell receptor beta chain appears in the sequencing data of a study of control samples from healthy donors and cancer patients. CDR3 length equals 16 residues. Germline V lookup: CDR1 LGHNA, CDR2 YNFKEQ. The V and J ends lost 0 bases and 3 bases respectively, with 14 bases between them. Libraries were prepared by immunoSEQ multiplex PCR; TCRdb keeps only in-frame clonotypes and omits some of them. The table shows 95,000 to 130,000 clones, with approximately 93% occurring only once. V gene TRBV4-2 combines with J gene TRBJ1-1; D gene unclear. The receptor comes from a man aged 30-40 years in good health. The sample comprised blood. The CDR3 coding sequence is TGTGCCAGCAGCCAAGAGAGTACAGTTAAAGACACTGAAGCTTTCTTT. Protein product: CASSQESTVKDTEAFF.